The subject of this entry is one TCR beta chain. Source study methods: Reference gene primer amplification gave nucleated cell count estimates. Method: immunoSEQ multiplex PCR; TCRdb's copy keeps in-frame clones and lacks some. V, J and clone size derive from that table, while D and trimming were established from the DNA sequence. The sample lists roughly 50,000 clones; 75% to 85% were seen once. This specimen comes from a study of blood T cell repertoires in COVID-19. Looking at the study overall: Samples taken during acute and convalescent COVID-19 were collected in the United States, Italy and Spain.

The CDR3 is made up of 16 amino acids. V dropped 0 bases and J dropped 3; count of bases not matched to a gene: 1. Germline V gene lookup returns CDR1 ENHRY and CDR2 SYGVKD. The receptor comes from a woman aged 60-75 years with acute or convalescent COVID-19. Sequenced: peripheral blood. J is TRBJ2-3 and V is TRBV10-3; 12 nucleotides align to TRBD2. The CDR3 DNA sequence: TGTGCCATCAGTGAGTCCGGGACTAGCGGGACAGATACGCAGTATTTT. It yields the protein CAISESGTSGTDTQYF.